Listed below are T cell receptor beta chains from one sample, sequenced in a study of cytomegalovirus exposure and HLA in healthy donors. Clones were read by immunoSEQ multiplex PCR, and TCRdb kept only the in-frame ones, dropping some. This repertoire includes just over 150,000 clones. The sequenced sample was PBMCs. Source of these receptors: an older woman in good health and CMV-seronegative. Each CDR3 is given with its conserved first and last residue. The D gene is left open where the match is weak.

CDR3aa: CASSQDGGYPPMNYGYTF
CDR3nt: TGCGCCAGCAGCCAAGATGGGGGCTATCCCCCAATGAACTATGGCTACACCTTC
j_gene: TRBJ1-2
d_gene: -
v_gene: TRBV4-3

CDR3aa: CASSFRGGNTEAFF
CDR3nt: TGCGCCAGCAGCTTCCGGGGTGGGAACACTGAAGCTTTCTTT
j_gene: TRBJ1-1
d_gene: -
v_gene: TRBV5-1

CDR3aa: CSVTGTGVDTGELFF
CDR3nt: TGCAGCGTTACAGGGACAGGGGTTGACACCGGGGAGCTGTTTTTT
j_gene: TRBJ2-2
d_gene: TRBD1
v_gene: TRBV29-1

CDR3aa: CASSLEWRNTEAFF
CDR3nt: TGCGCCAGCAGCTTGGAGTGGAGGAACACTGAAGCTTTCTTT
j_gene: TRBJ1-1
d_gene: -
v_gene: TRBV5-1

CDR3aa: CASSISGQSTYEQYF
CDR3nt: TGTGCCAGCAGCATTTCGGGACAGAGCACCTACGAGCAGTACTTC
j_gene: TRBJ2-7
d_gene: TRBD1
v_gene: TRBV7-3

CDR3aa: CASSPPGAGRYNEQFF
CDR3nt: TGTGCCAGCAGCCCCCCAGGGGCAGGAAGATACAATGAGCAGTTCTTC
j_gene: TRBJ2-1
d_gene: -
v_gene: TRBV7-3

CDR3aa: CASSQSPGQLLSSTDTQYF
CDR3nt: TGCGCCAGCAGCCAGTCACCGGGACAGCTCCTTTCTAGCACAGATACGCAGTATTTT
j_gene: TRBJ2-3
d_gene: TRBD1
v_gene: TRBV4-1

CDR3aa: CASSKRQGGSPLHF
CDR3nt: TGTGCCAGCAGCAAAAGACAGGGAGGTTCACCCCTCCACTTT
j_gene: TRBJ1-6
d_gene: TRBD1
v_gene: TRBV11-2

CDR3aa: CASSRGYEAFF
CDR3nt: TGTGCCAGCAGCCGGGGATATGAAGCTTTCTTT
j_gene: TRBJ1-1
d_gene: -
v_gene: TRBV7-6

CDR3aa: CASSLGGPYNEQFF
CDR3nt: TGTGCCAGCAGCTTAGGGGGCCCATACAATGAGCAGTTCTTC
j_gene: TRBJ2-1
d_gene: -
v_gene: TRBV7-8

CDR3aa: CASREQGSYNSPLHF
CDR3nt: TGTGCCAGCAGGGAACAGGGATCCTATAATTCACCCCTCCACTTT
j_gene: TRBJ1-6
d_gene: -
v_gene: TRBV4-2

CDR3aa: CASSPLDRPGGTEAFF
CDR3nt: TGTGCCAGCAGCCCCCTGGACAGGCCTGGGGGAACTGAAGCTTTCTTT
j_gene: TRBJ1-1
d_gene: TRBD1
v_gene: TRBV7-8

CDR3aa: CASSLYERGNTEAFF
CDR3nt: TGTGCCAGCAGCTTATACGAAAGGGGGAACACTGAAGCTTTCTTT
j_gene: TRBJ1-1
d_gene: -
v_gene: TRBV7-3

CDR3aa: CSGEARTGQETQYF
CDR3nt: TGCAGCGGCGAAGCAAGGACAGGCCAAGAGACCCAGTACTTC
j_gene: TRBJ2-5
d_gene: TRBD1
v_gene: TRBV29-1

CDR3aa: CSVGTSGRARDTQYF
CDR3nt: TGCAGCGTTGGGACTAGCGGGAGAGCGAGGGATACGCAGTATTTT
j_gene: TRBJ2-3
d_gene: TRBD2
v_gene: TRBV29-1

CDR3aa: CASSSSRNTEAFF
CDR3nt: TGTGCCAGCAGCTCCTCCAGGAACACTGAAGCTTTCTTT
j_gene: TRBJ1-1
d_gene: -
v_gene: TRBV7-8

CDR3aa: CASSHNPVQGYEQYF
CDR3nt: TGCGCCAGCAGCCACAACCCCGTGCAGGGCTACGAGCAGTACTTC
j_gene: TRBJ2-7
d_gene: -
v_gene: TRBV5-1

CDR3aa: CASSYRDSIPFF
CDR3nt: TGTGCCAGCAGCTATCGGGACAGCATTCCTTTCTTT
j_gene: TRBJ1-1
d_gene: TRBD1
v_gene: TRBV6-5

CDR3aa: CASSRRRDSPLHF
CDR3nt: TGTGCCAGCAGCCGAAGACGGGATTCACCCCTCCACTTT
j_gene: TRBJ1-6
d_gene: -
v_gene: TRBV7-2

CDR3aa: CASRVTSGHETQYF
CDR3nt: TGTGCCAGCAGGGTGACTAGCGGGCATGAGACCCAGTACTTC
j_gene: TRBJ2-5
d_gene: TRBD2
v_gene: TRBV6-1

CDR3aa: CASSLDLAGGPSETQYF
CDR3nt: TGTGCCAGCAGCTTGGATCTAGCGGGGGGGCCGAGTGAGACCCAGTACTTC
j_gene: TRBJ2-5
d_gene: TRBD2
v_gene: TRBV5-6

CDR3aa: CASRDRGGTNYGYTF
CDR3nt: TGTGCCAGCCGGGACAGGGGAGGAACTAACTATGGCTACACCTTC
j_gene: TRBJ1-2
d_gene: TRBD1
v_gene: TRBV19

CDR3aa: CASGLQLAGGDEQFF
CDR3nt: TGTGCTAGTGGTTTGCAACTAGCGGGAGGCGATGAGCAGTTCTTC
j_gene: TRBJ2-1
d_gene: TRBD2
v_gene: TRBV12-5

CDR3aa: CASSLVSSIAKNIQYF
CDR3nt: TGTGCCAGCAGTTTGGTCAGTTCGATAGCCAAAAACATTCAGTACTTC
j_gene: TRBJ2-4
d_gene: -
v_gene: TRBV27

CDR3aa: CASSQRTGVFNQPQHF
CDR3nt: TGTGCCAGCAGCCAGAGGACAGGGGTTTTCAATCAGCCCCAGCATTTT
j_gene: TRBJ1-5
d_gene: TRBD1
v_gene: TRBV14

CDR3aa: CASTSDRASYEQYF
CDR3nt: TGTGCCAGCACCTCGGACAGGGCTTCCTACGAGCAGTACTTC
j_gene: TRBJ2-7
d_gene: TRBD1
v_gene: TRBV4-2

CDR3aa: CASSLFGGQGWENTEAFF
CDR3nt: TGTGCCAGCAGTTTATTCGGTGGGCAGGGGTGGGAAAACACTGAAGCTTTCTTT
j_gene: TRBJ1-1
d_gene: -
v_gene: TRBV27

CDR3aa: CASSLVGAPVDGYTF
CDR3nt: TGTGCCAGCAGCTTAGTAGGGGCGCCGGTAGATGGCTACACCTTC
j_gene: TRBJ1-2
d_gene: -
v_gene: TRBV7-9

CDR3aa: CASSHLGAYEQYF
CDR3nt: TGTGCCAGCTCACATCTCGGAGCCTACGAGCAGTACTTC
j_gene: TRBJ2-7
d_gene: -
v_gene: TRBV18

CDR3aa: CASSVGRGGNQPQHF
CDR3nt: TGTGCCAGCAGCGTAGGGAGGGGTGGCAATCAGCCCCAGCATTTT
j_gene: TRBJ1-5
d_gene: -
v_gene: TRBV9

CDR3aa: CASSPLSRQGTEAFF
CDR3nt: TGTGCCAGCAGTCCGTTATCAAGGCAGGGCACTGAAGCTTTCTTT
j_gene: TRBJ1-1
d_gene: -
v_gene: TRBV27

CDR3aa: CASSQVEGIPYGYTF
CDR3nt: TGCGCCAGCAGCCAAGTTGAGGGCATTCCCTATGGCTACACCTTC
j_gene: TRBJ1-2
d_gene: -
v_gene: TRBV4-1

CDR3aa: CASRGGTPNTGELFF
CDR3nt: TGTGCCAGCAGGGGCGGGACTCCCAACACCGGGGAGCTGTTTTTT
j_gene: TRBJ2-2
d_gene: -
v_gene: TRBV2

CDR3aa: CASSPPLDTGELFF
CDR3nt: TGTGCCAGCTCACCACCACTGGACACCGGGGAGCTGTTTTTT
j_gene: TRBJ2-2
d_gene: -
v_gene: TRBV18

CDR3aa: CASSLPSSGGYSYGYTF
CDR3nt: TGTGCCAGCAGCTTACCCTCTTCCGGGGGGTATAGCTATGGCTACACCTTC
j_gene: TRBJ1-2
d_gene: -
v_gene: TRBV5-6

CDR3aa: CASSLKGGADTQYF
CDR3nt: TGCGCCAGCAGCTTGAAAGGGGGGGCAGATACGCAGTATTTT
j_gene: TRBJ2-3
d_gene: -
v_gene: TRBV5-1

CDR3aa: CASSELQYEQYF
CDR3nt: TGTGCCAGCAGTGAACTACAGTACGAGCAGTACTTC
j_gene: TRBJ2-7
d_gene: -
v_gene: TRBV2

CDR3aa: CASSWANYEQYF
CDR3nt: TGTGCCAGCAGCTGGGCAAACTACGAGCAGTACTTC
j_gene: TRBJ2-7
d_gene: -
v_gene: TRBV7-8

CDR3aa: CASSLSTEAFF
CDR3nt: TGTGCCAGCAGCCTCAGCACTGAAGCTTTCTTT
j_gene: TRBJ1-1
d_gene: -
v_gene: TRBV7-8

CDR3aa: CASSGQGSTYEQYF
CDR3nt: TGTGCCAGTAGTGGACAGGGGAGTACCTACGAGCAGTACTTC
j_gene: TRBJ2-7
d_gene: TRBD1
v_gene: TRBV19

CDR3aa: CASSQASSTDTQYF
CDR3nt: TGCGCCAGCAGCCAAGCGTCTAGCACAGATACGCAGTATTTT
j_gene: TRBJ2-3
d_gene: -
v_gene: TRBV4-3